The 15 T cell receptor beta chains listed next were all sequenced from one sample in a study of response to subunit inactivated influenza vaccine. MiXCR was run by TCRdb on the RT-PCR reads, yielding one entry per CDR3 protein. The profile shows about 190,000 distinct CDR3 sequences, under 15% of them singletons. Sequenced material: CD8+ T cells sorted from PBMCs, taken 5 days after vaccination. Receptors were obtained from a middle-aged man who received an inactivated influenza vaccine.

This rearrangement joins TRBV15 to TRBJ2-3; no reliable D call. CDR3 length equals 13 residues. Trimming took 5 bases from V and 3 from J, leaving 9 bases between them. The germline gives CDR1 LNHNV, CDR2 YYDKDF (reference sequence). CDR3 in amino acids: CATSLLGTDTQYF. The CDR3 coding sequence is TGTGCCACCAGCCTCTTGGGAACAGATACGCAGTATTTT.

The CDR3 nucleotides are TGTGCCAGCAGTTCCTGGGACTACAGGCCCACCGGGGAGCTGTTTTTT. This sequence encodes CASSSWDYRPTGELFF. The rearrangement uses TRBV12-3 or TRBV12-4 and TRBJ2-2; 7 bases are shared with TRBD2. V lost 4 bases and J lost 4; bases outside the gene matches: 9. The CDR3 sequence is 16 residues long.

This clonotype was seen only a few times. The chain has TRBV6-2 or TRBV6-3 and TRBJ2-1, with D possibly TRBD2 on 6 matching bases. Per the germline V gene, CDR1 is MNHEY and CDR2 is SVGEGT. The CDR3 extends over 11 amino acids. In nucleotides, the CDR3 is TGTGCAGGAGGGGCTCCCAATGAGCAGTTCTTC. Its translation is CAGGAPNEQFF.

This clonotype was seen a handful of times. The J gene is TRBJ1-3, the V gene TRBV20-1; perhaps TRBD1 as D (5 bases). V lost 0 bases, J lost 4 bases, and 13 bases lay in between. CDR1 and CDR2 from the germline V gene are DFQATT and SNEGSKA (reference sequence). CDR3 length: 15 amino acids. This CDR3 reads CSARDDQGTGNTIYF. The CDR3, as DNA: TGCAGTGCTAGAGATGATCAGGGAACGGGAAACACCATATATTTT.

This clonotype has just a few counts. The J gene is TRBJ2-1, the V gene TRBV24-1; 9 bases map to TRBD1. The CDR3 is 14 amino acids. V trimming: 8 bases; J trimming: 4 bases; junction bases outside the gene matches: 5. The germline CDR1 and CDR2 sequences are KGHDR and SFDVKD. This chain's CDR3 is CATTDGTGYNEQFF. CDR3 nucleotide sequence: TGTGCCACCACGGACGGGACAGGGTACAATGAGCAGTTCTTC.

The gene calls are TRBV6-2 or TRBV6-3 and TRBJ2-6; D possibly corresponds to TRBD1 (6 bases). With 6 bases removed from V and 2 bases from J, the gap between germline ends came to 11 bases. CDR3 length: 15 residues. CDR1 is MNHEY, CDR2 SVGEGT, per germline. The CDR3 DNA follows: TGTGCCAGCAGACAACAGGGCGCTGGGGCCAACGTCCTGACTTTC. Protein: CASRQQGAGANVLTF.

This clonotype was counted between two and nine times. The chain recombines TRBV6-1 with TRBJ1-1, with TRBD1 matching over 7 bases. The length of the CDR3 is 14 residues. Per germline, CDR1 MNHNS and CDR2 SASEGT. V dropped 11 bases and J dropped 3; count of bases not matched to a gene: 12. This CDR3 reads CAGRFRDSYTEAFF. In nucleotides, the CDR3 is TGTGCCGGACGATTCCGGGACAGTTACACTGAAGCTTTCTTT.

This clonotype appeared many times. The chain links TRBV6-1 to TRBJ1-5, with unresolved D. The CDR3 length is 14 residues. The V end lost 2 bases, the J end lost 3 bases, and 8 bases lay between the germline ends. Germline V gives CDR1 MNHNS, CDR2 SASEGT. In nucleotides, the CDR3 is TGTGCCAGCAGTGAAAACCAAGTCAATCAGCCCCAGCATTTT. Translated, it gives CASSENQVNQPQHF.

The gene calls are TRBV12-3 or TRBV12-4 and TRBJ2-7, with no clear D. The CDR3 has 13 amino acids. Deletions cut 0 bases from V and 5 bases from J, with 8 bases between. This chain's CDR3 is CASSLAVPHEQYF. The DNA for the CDR3 is TGTGCCAGCAGTTTAGCTGTCCCCCACGAGCAGTACTTC.

The rearrangement joins TRBV7-9 to TRBJ2-5, with 8 bases lining up with TRBD1. Per the germline V gene, CDR1 is SEHNR and CDR2 is FQNEAQ (reference sequence). The CDR3 is 17 residues long. Trimming took 1 base from V and 7 from J; bases not matched to a gene: 14. As DNA, the CDR3 is TGTGCCAGCAGCTTAGTGGATCCCGGGACAGGAGTAGGGACCCAGTACTTC. It yields the protein CASSLVDPGTGVGTQYF.

This clonotype occurred once. The rearrangement links TRBV30 to TRBJ2-1, with D possibly being TRBD1 (5 bases). Germline CDR1 and CDR2: GTSNPN and SVGIG (reference sequence). The CDR3 runs to 13 residues. V lost 2 bases, J lost 10 bases, and 15 bases lay in between. The CDR3 loop is CAWSQGRVDEQFF. For the CDR3, the DNA is TGTGCCTGGAGTCAAGGCAGGGTGGACGAGCAGTTCTTC. Full variable domain (missing parts from reference TRBV30 and TRBJ2-1): SQTIHQWPATLVQPVGSPLSLECTVEGTSNPNLYWYRQAAGRGLQLLFYSVGIGQISSEVPQNLSASRPQDRQFILSSKKLLLSDSGFYLCAWSQGRVDEQFFGPGTRLTVL.

V gene TRBV18 combines with J gene TRBJ2-7; no reliable D call. This CDR3 contains 13 residues. CDR1 and CDR2 from the germline V gene are KGHSH and LQKENI. V lost 0 bases and J 2 bases, leaving 5 bases between the germline ends. The CDR3 here is CASSPPWAYEQYF. CDR3 nucleotide sequence: TGTGCCAGCTCACCACCGTGGGCCTACGAGCAGTACTTC.

This clonotype was counted between two and nine times. V usage is TRBV5-6 and J usage is TRBJ1-1; 9 nucleotides agree with TRBD1. Unmatched junction bases numbered 3, after V lost 2 bases and J lost 7 bases. The CDR3 totals 13 residues. Germline-derived CDR1 and CDR2 are SGHDT and YYEEEE. CDR3 nucleotides: TGTGCCAGCAGCTTACAGGGGGCCGTTGAAGCTTTCTTT. Protein product: CASSLQGAVEAFF.

At least ten counts were recorded for this clonotype. The chain combines TRBV11-2 with TRBJ2-2, with D unclear. The germline V gene has CDR1 SGHAT and CDR2 FQNNGV. The CDR3 extends over 12 amino acids. The V and J ends lost 6 bases and 5 bases respectively, with 7 bases between them. The CDR3: CASRPDTGELFF. Here the CDR3 DNA reads TGTGCCAGCAGGCCAGATACCGGGGAGCTGTTTTTT.

This clonotype was picked up a small number of times. CDR3 amino acids: CASSEDFPGGPRETQYF. The CDR3 nucleotides are TGTGCCAGCAGTGAAGATTTTCCGGGAGGGCCTCGGGAGACCCAGTACTTC. The rearrangement uses TRBV25-1 and TRBJ2-5, with 8 bases fitting TRBD2. The ends lost 2 bases at V and 5 bases at J; junction bases unmatched: 13. This CDR3 region has 17 residues. Germline CDR1 and CDR2: MGHDK and SYGVNS.